The clone carrying this T cell receptor beta chain was detected a few times. The sample belongs to a study of T-cell reconstitution after alpha-beta-depleted transplantation in children. With 1 base removed from V and 7 bases from J, the gap between germline ends came to 13 bases. The CDR3 runs 15 residues. CDR1 is LGHDT, CDR2 YNNKEL, per germline (reference sequence). TCRbeta library construction was performed incorporating unique molecular identifiers. TCRdb re-analysed the PCR reads in MiXCR, keeping a single row per CDR3 protein. Of about 610,000 distinct CDR3 sequences listed, approximately 10% are singletons.

The source was PBMCs from the stem cell graft donor, collected from the stem cell graft. The clonotype comes from a human donor who donated a stem cell graft to a child with acute myeloid leukemia. V gene TRBV3-1 combines with J gene TRBJ1-4; weak D call: TRBD1 (6 bases). The DNA of the CDR3 is TGTGCCAGCAGCCAAGGTCCAGGGGTTGGTGAAAAACTGTTTTTT. As protein: CASSQGPGVGEKLFF.